A few counts support the clone carrying this T cell receptor (beta chain). Its antigen is undetermined. Attachment of unique molecular identifiers was made to individual cDNA molecules. TCRdb used MiXCR to reprocess the 5' RACE reads, holding one entry per CDR3 protein. The sample carries 60,000 or so distinct CDR3 sequences, around 10% recorded once. This sample is drawn from a study of early T cells in non-severe SARS-CoV-2 infection. At the level of the study: Bulk RNA isolated from unsorted whole blood underwent sequencing; chains were not paired.

Study-wide points: Using VDJdb, the matching emphasized anti-spike CD8 responses while missing private and CD4 specificities.

V dropped 3 bases and J dropped 2 bases, with 8 bases sitting between them. This CDR3 is built from 14 residues. Per the germline V gene, CDR1 is SGHTA and CDR2 is FQGNSA. This receptor was taken from an adult who was a healthcare worker with PCR-confirmed SARS-CoV-2 infection or an uninfected control (not recorded which). The source material was whole blood, sampled at baseline. This chain joins TRBV7-2 and TRBJ2-1; D remains unclear. The CDR3 region has the DNA TGTGCCAGCAGCTTTCCTCGCGCCTACAATGAGCAGTTCTTC. The encoded protein is CASSFPRAYNEQFF.